The 5 T cell receptor beta chains reported below all come from one sample, sequenced in a study of blood T cell repertoires in COVID-19. TCRdb's copy holds only in-frame clones and misses some; the assay was immunoSEQ multiplex PCR. The table shows about 300,000 clones, with around 87% occurring only once. Source material: peripheral blood. All receptors come from a man between 65 and 79 years old with acute or convalescent COVID-19.

About this clone itself: The sample holds other DNA sequences that translate to the same CDR3. This sequence joins TRBV10-2 and TRBJ1-5; TRBD1 matches 8 bases. CDR3 size: 13 residues. Trimming took 6 bases from V and 6 from J; bases not matched to a gene: 4. CDR1 and CDR2 from the germline V gene are WSHSY and SAAADI. In DNA, the CDR3 is TGCGCCAGCAGCGGACAGGGAGGTCAGCCCCAGCATTTT. Residues: CASSGQGGQPQHF.

The chain couples TRBV29-1 to TRBJ1-4, with TRBD1 matching 10 bases. This CDR3 contains 14 residues. V trimming: 7 bases; J trimming: 8 bases; junction bases outside the gene matches: 10. Germline CDR1 SQVTM, CDR2 ANQGSEA. CDR3: CSARGTGAEEKLFF. The CDR3, as DNA: TGCAGCGCCCGAGGGACAGGGGCAGAGGAAAAACTGTTTTTT.

This clone appeared a few times. The chain couples TRBV29-1 to TRBJ2-3; 9 positions match TRBD2. V trimming: 4 bases; J trimming: 4 bases; junction bases outside the gene matches: 6. Germline V gene sequence: CDR1 SQVTM, CDR2 ANQGSEA. This CDR3 region has 14 residues. In DNA form, the CDR3 reads TGCAGCGTTGTAGGGACTAGCTTAGCAGATACGCAGTATTTT. It is translated as CSVVGTSLADTQYF.

The V gene is TRBV7-2, the J gene TRBJ2-5; 7 bases fit TRBD1. The CDR3 sequence is 15 residues long. Germline values: CDR1 SGHTA, CDR2 FQGNSA. The ends lost 1 base at V and 2 bases at J; junction bases unmatched: 4. In DNA form, the CDR3 reads TGTGCCAGCAGCTTAGTTCGGACAGGTCAAGAGACCCAGTACTTC. Translated: CASSLVRTGQETQYF.

The V and J genes are TRBV5-1 and TRBJ1-5; 8 bases are a match to TRBD1. Trimming took 9 bases from V and 6 from J; bases not matched to a gene: 8. The germline gives CDR1 SGHRS, CDR2 YFSETQ. The CDR3 extends over 13 amino acids. The CDR3 loop reads CANPGQGCQPQHF. The CDR3 region has the DNA TGCGCCAACCCCGGACAGGGTTGTCAGCCCCAGCATTTT. Full variable domain (rest looked up from reference TRBV5-1 and TRBJ1-5): KAGVTQTPRYLIKTRGQQVTLSCSPISGHRSVSWYQQTPGQGLQFLFEYFSETQRNKGNFPGRFSGRQFSNSRSEMNVSTLELGDSALYLCANPGQGCQPQHFGDGTRLSIL.